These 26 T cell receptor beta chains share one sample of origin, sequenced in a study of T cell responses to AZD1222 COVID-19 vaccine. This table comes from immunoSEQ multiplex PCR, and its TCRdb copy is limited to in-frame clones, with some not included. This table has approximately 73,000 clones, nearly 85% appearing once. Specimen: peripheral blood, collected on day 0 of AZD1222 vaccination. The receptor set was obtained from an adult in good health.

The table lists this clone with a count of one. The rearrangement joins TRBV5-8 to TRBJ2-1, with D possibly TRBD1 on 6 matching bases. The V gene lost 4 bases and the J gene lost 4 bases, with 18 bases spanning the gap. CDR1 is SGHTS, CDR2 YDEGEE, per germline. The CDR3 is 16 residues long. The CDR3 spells CASSPNQGFLYNEQFF. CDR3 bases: TGTGCCAGCAGCCCGAACCAGGGGTTCCTTTACAATGAGCAGTTCTTC.

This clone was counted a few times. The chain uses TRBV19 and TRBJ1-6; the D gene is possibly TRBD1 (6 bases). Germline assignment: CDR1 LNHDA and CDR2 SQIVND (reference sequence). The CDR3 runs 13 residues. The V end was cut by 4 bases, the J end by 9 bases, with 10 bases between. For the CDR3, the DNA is TGTGCCAGTAGTAGGGGGCCTCCTTCACCCCTCCACTTT. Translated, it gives CASSRGPPSPLHF. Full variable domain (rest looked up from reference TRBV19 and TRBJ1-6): DGGITQSPKYLFRKEGQNVTLSCEQNLNHDAMYWYRQDPGQGLRLIYYSQIVNDFQKGDIAEGYSVSREKKESFPLTVTSAQKNPTAFYLCASSRGPPSPLHFGNGTRLTVT.

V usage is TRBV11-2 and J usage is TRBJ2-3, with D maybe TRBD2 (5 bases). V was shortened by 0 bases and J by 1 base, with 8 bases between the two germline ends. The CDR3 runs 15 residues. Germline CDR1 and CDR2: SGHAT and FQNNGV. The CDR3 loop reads CASSLEGAGTDTQYF. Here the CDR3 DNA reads TGTGCCAGCAGCTTAGAGGGAGCAGGCACAGATACGCAGTATTTT.

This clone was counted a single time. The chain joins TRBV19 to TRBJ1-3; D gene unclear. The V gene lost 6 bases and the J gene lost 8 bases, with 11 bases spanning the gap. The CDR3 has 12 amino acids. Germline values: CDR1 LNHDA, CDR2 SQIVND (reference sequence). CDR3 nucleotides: TGTGCCAGTAGGATAATAGGATACACCATATATTTT. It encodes CASRIIGYTIYF.

This CDR3 reads CASSPTLENYEQYF. As DNA, the CDR3 is TGTGCCAGCAGCCCTACGTTAGAGAACTACGAGCAGTACTTC. The chain recombines TRBV11-2 with TRBJ2-7; D remains ambiguous. Germline V gene lookup returns CDR1 SGHAT and CDR2 FQNNGV. The ends were cut back, 5 bases at V and 3 bases at J, with 14 bases in the middle. This CDR3 is built from 14 residues.

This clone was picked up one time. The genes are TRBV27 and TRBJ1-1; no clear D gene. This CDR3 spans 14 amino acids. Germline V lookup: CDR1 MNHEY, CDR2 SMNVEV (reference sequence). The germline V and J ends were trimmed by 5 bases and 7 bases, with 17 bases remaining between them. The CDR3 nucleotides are TGTGCCAGCAGTCCAATCGACGAGCTGAATGAAGCTTTCTTT. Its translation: CASSPIDELNEAFF.

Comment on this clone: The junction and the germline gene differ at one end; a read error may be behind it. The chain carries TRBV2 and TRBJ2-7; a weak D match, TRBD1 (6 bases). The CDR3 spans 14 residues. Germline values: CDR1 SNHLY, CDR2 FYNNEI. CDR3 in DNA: TGTGTCAGCAGTGATTGGGGGCGAGGCTACGAGCAGTACTTC. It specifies CVSSDWGRGYEQYF.

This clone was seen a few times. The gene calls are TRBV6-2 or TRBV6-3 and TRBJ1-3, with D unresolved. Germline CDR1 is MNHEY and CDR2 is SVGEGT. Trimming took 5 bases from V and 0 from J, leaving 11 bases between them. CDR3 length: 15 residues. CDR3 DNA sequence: TGTGCCAGCAGTACTCAGGAGATCTCTGGAAACACCATATATTTT. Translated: CASSTQEISGNTIYF.

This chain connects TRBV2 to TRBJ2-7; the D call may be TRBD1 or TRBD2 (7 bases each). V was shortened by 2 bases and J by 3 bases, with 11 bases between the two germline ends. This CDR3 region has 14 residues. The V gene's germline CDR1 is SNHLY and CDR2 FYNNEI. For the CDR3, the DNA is TGTGCCAGCAGTGAACAGGGGGGGCGCTACGAGCAGTACTTC. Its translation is CASSEQGGRYEQYF.

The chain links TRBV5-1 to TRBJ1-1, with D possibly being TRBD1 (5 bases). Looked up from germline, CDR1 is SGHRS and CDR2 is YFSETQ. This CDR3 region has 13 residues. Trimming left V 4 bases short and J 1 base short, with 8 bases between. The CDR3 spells CASSVGTNTEAFF. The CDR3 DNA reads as TGCGCCAGCAGCGTGGGGACGAACACTGAAGCTTTCTTT.

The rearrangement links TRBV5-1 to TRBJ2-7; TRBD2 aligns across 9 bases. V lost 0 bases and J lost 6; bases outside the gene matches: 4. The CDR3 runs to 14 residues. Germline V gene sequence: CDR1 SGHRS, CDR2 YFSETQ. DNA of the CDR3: TGCGCCAGCAGCTTGGTTGTTAGCGGGAGCGAGCAGTACTTC. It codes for CASSLVVSGSEQYF. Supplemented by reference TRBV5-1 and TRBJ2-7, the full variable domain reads KAGVTQTPRYLIKTRGQQVTLSCSPISGHRSVSWYQQTPGQGLQFLFEYFSETQRNKGNFPGRFSGRQFSNSRSEMNVSTLELGDSALYLCASSLVVSGSEQYFGPGTRLTVT.

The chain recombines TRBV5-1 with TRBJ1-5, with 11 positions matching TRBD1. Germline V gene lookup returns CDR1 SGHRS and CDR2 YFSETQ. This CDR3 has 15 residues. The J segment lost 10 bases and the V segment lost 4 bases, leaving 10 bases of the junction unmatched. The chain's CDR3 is CASSPGTGGFEPQHF. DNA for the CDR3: TGCGCCAGCAGCCCCGGGACAGGGGGGTTTGAACCCCAGCATTTT. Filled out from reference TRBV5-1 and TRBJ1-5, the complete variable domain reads KAGVTQTPRYLIKTRGQQVTLSCSPISGHRSVSWYQQTPGQGLQFLFEYFSETQRNKGNFPGRFSGRQFSNSRSEMNVSTLELGDSALYLCASSPGTGGFEPQHFGDGTRLSIL.

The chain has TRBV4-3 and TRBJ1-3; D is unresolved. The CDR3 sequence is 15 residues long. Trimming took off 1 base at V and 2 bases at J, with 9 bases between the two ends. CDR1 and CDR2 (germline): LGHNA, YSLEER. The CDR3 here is CASSQGIAAGNTIYF. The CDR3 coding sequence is TGCGCCAGCAGCCAAGGGATTGCGGCTGGAAACACCATATATTTT.

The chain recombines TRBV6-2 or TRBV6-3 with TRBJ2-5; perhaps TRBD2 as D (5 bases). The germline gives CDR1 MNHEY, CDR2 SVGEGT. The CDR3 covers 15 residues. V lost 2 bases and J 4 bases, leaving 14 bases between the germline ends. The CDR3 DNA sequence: TGTGCCAGCAGTTACCTCAGAGGGTCGGGAGAGACCCAGTACTTC. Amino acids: CASSYLRGSGETQYF.

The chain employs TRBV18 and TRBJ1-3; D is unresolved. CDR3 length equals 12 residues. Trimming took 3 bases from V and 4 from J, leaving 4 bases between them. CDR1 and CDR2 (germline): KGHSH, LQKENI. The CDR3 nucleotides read TGTGCCAGCTCACCCGAGGGAAACACCATATATTTT. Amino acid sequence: CASSPEGNTIYF.

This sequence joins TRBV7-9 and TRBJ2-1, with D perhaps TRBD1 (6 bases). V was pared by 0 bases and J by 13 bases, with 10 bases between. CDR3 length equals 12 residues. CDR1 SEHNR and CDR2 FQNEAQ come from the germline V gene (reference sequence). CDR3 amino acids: CASSLAPDRQFF. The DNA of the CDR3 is TGTGCCAGCAGCTTAGCCCCGGACAGACAGTTCTTC.

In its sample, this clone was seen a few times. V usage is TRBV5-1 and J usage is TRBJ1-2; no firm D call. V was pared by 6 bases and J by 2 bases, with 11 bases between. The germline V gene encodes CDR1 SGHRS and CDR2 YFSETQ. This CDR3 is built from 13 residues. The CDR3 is CASTEASNYGYTF. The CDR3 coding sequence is TGCGCCAGCACGGAGGCCTCAAACTATGGCTACACCTTC.

The CDR3 here is CASSVDWGGYNEQFF. The CDR3, as DNA: TGTGCCAGCAGCGTAGACTGGGGGGGCTACAATGAGCAGTTCTTC. V and J are TRBV9 and TRBJ2-1; 7 nucleotides agree with TRBD2. This CDR3 has 15 residues. With 0 bases clipped from V and 3 bases from J, the junction kept 3 bases outside the gene matches. Germline lookup yields CDR1 SGDLS and CDR2 YYNGEE.

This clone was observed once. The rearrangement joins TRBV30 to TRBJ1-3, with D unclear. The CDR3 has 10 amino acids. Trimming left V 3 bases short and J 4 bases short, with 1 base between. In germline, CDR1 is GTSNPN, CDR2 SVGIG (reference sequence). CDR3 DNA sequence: TGTGCCTGGAGCGGAAACACCATATATTTT. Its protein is CAWSGNTIYF.

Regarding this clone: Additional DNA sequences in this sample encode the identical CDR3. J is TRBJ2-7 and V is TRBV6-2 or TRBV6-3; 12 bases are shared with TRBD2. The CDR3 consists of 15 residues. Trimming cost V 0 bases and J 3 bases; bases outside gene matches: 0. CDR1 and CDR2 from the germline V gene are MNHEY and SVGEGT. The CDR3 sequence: CASSYSTSGGYEQYF. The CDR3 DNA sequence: TGTGCCAGCAGTTACTCGACTAGCGGGGGCTACGAGCAGTACTTC.

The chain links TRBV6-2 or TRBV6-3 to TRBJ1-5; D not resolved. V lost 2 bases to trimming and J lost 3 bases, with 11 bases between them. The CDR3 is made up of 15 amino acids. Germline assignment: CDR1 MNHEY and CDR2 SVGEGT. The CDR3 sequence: CASSYGQLPNQPQHF. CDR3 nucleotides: TGTGCCAGCAGTTACGGCCAACTCCCCAATCAGCCCCAGCATTTT.

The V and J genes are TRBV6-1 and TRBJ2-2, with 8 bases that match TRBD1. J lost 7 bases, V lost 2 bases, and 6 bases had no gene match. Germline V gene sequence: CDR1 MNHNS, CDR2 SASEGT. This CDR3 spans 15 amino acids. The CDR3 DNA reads TGTGCCAGCAGTGAAAACAGGGGGACCGGCGGGGAGCTGTTTTTT. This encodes CASSENRGTGGELFF.

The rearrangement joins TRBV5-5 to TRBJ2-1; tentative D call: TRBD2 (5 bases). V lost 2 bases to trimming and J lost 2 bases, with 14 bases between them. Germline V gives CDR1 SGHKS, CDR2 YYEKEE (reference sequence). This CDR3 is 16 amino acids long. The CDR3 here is CASSFSGVGAYNEQFF. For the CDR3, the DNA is TGTGCCAGCAGCTTCTCCGGGGTCGGAGCCTACAATGAGCAGTTCTTC.

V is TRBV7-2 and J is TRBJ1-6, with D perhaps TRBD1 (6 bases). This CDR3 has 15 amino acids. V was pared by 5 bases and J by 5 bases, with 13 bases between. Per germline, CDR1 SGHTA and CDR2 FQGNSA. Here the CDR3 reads CASSPTGTNNSPLHF. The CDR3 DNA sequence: TGTGCCAGCAGCCCCACAGGGACTAATAATTCACCCCTCCACTTT. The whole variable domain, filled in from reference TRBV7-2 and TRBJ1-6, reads GAGVSQSPSNKVTEKGKDVELRCDPISGHTALYWYRQSLGQGLEFLIYFQGNSAPDKSGLPSDRFSAERTGGSVSTLTIQRTQQEDSAVYLCASSPTGTNNSPLHFGNGTRLTVT.

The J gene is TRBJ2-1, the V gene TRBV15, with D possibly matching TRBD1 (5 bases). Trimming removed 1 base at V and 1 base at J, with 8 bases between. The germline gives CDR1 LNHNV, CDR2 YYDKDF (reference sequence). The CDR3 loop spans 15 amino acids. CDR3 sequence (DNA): TGTGCCACCAGCAGAGTGGCAGGGTCCTACAATGAGCAGTTCTTC. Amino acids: CATSRVAGSYNEQFF.

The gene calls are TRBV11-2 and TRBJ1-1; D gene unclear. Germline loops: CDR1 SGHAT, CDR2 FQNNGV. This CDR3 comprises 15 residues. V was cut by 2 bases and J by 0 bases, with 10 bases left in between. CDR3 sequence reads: CASSLIGEMNTEAFF. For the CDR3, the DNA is TGTGCCAGCAGCTTAATCGGGGAAATGAACACTGAAGCTTTCTTT.